The rows below give T cell receptor beta chains drawn from one sample of a study of blood T cell repertoires in COVID-19. The assay was immunoSEQ multiplex PCR, and TCRdb's table has in-frame clones only and misses some. The table has approximately 300,000 clones, 80% to 85% seen once. The sequencing input was peripheral blood. All receptors come from a person aged 65-85 years with COVID-19, enrolled during active disease. Both conserved end residues are part of each CDR3. The order of the fields is CDR3 DNA, CDR3 protein, clone size, V gene, D gene, J gene. A D gene is named only where the DNA matches it firmly. Expanded clones get a size class; other rows say once, few or many, or leave the size out.

DNA: TGTGCCAGCAGTTACTTCTCCTTGGCCAGATCTGGAAACACCATATATTTT
CDR3: CASSYFSLARSGNTIYF
size: .
V: TRBV6-2/TRBV6-3
D: .
J: TRBJ1-3

DNA: TGTGCCTGGAACCATGGACAGGGTCTCATTGTTGGTAACACCATATATTTT
CDR3: CAWNHGQGLIVGNTIYF
size: .
V: TRBV30
D: TRBD1
J: TRBJ1-3

DNA: TGTGCCAGCAGCGTACGGGGGTTCGTCTATGGCTACACCTTC
CDR3: CASSVRGFVYGYTF
size: .
V: TRBV6-2/TRBV6-3
D: .
J: TRBJ1-2

DNA: TGCAGCGTGAGGTCTACGGGACAGGGGGAGACCCAGTACTTC
CDR3: CSVRSTGQGETQYF
size: once
V: TRBV29-1
D: TRBD1
J: TRBJ2-5

DNA: TGCGCCAGCAGCCAAGAGGGGGCGGGACAGTATGAGAATGGCTACACCTTC
CDR3: CASSQEGAGQYENGYTF
size: .
V: TRBV4-3
D: TRBD1
J: TRBJ1-2

DNA: TGTGCCAGCAACCAGCTAGCGGGAGGCTCCTACAATGAGCAGTTCTTC
CDR3: CASNQLAGGSYNEQFF
size: .
V: TRBV28
D: TRBD2
J: TRBJ2-1

DNA: TGTGCCAGCTCACGGGCAGGCGACGAGCAGTACTTC
CDR3: CASSRAGDEQYF
size: .
V: TRBV18
D: .
J: TRBJ2-7

DNA: TGTGCCAGCACCAATTTGGGGGCCAACGTCCTGACTTTC
CDR3: CASTNLGANVLTF
size: .
V: TRBV6-1
D: .
J: TRBJ2-6

DNA: TGTGCCACCAGCAGAGACAGTTTCTCCCTCCACTTT
CDR3: CATSRDSFSLHF
size: .
V: TRBV15
D: .
J: TRBJ1-6

DNA: TGTGCCAGTAAAATAGCGGTCTCTGCAGATACGCAGTATTTT
CDR3: CASKIAVSADTQYF
size: .
V: TRBV19
D: .
J: TRBJ2-3

DNA: TGTGCCAGCAGCAAGAAACAGGGGCCGAACACCGGGGAGCTGTTTTTT
CDR3: CASSKKQGPNTGELFF
size: .
V: TRBV9
D: TRBD1
J: TRBJ2-2

DNA: TGTGCCAGCAGCGCACGTGGCGGGAGAGCCTACAATGAGCAGTTCTTC
CDR3: CASSARGGRAYNEQFF
size: .
V: TRBV11-1
D: TRBD2
J: TRBJ2-1

DNA: TGTGCCAGCAGCGCTAGCGGGGGCTCCTACGAGCAGTACTTC
CDR3: CASSASGGSYEQYF
size: .
V: TRBV9
D: TRBD2
J: TRBJ2-7

DNA: TGTGCCAGTAGTATCCAGAGGAACAATGAGCAGTTCTTC
CDR3: CASSIQRNNEQFF
size: .
V: TRBV19
D: .
J: TRBJ2-1

DNA: TGTGCCAGCAGTTCGGGGCGGGGGAGCTCCTACAATGAGCAGTTCTTC
CDR3: CASSSGRGSSYNEQFF
size: .
V: TRBV28
D: TRBD2
J: TRBJ2-1

DNA: TGTGCCAGTTATACCCCGCAGGGGGCCAACACTGAAGCTTTCTTT
CDR3: CASYTPQGANTEAFF
size: .
V: TRBV9
D: TRBD1
J: TRBJ1-1

DNA: TGTGCCAGCAGTTTCGATTCGACAGGGTATAATTCACCCCTCCACTTT
CDR3: CASSFDSTGYNSPLHF
size: .
V: TRBV27
D: TRBD1
J: TRBJ1-6

DNA: TGTGCCAGCTTAACTTCACCGGGACATCCCACTGGACGCTACACCGGGGAGCTGTTTTTT
CDR3: CASLTSPGHPTGRYTGELFF
size: .
V: TRBV5-4
D: .
J: TRBJ2-2

DNA: TGTGCCAGCAGTTACGGACGCGCAGGGACAGATACGCAGTATTTT
CDR3: CASSYGRAGTDTQYF
size: .
V: TRBV6-5
D: .
J: TRBJ2-3

DNA: TGTGCCTGGAGTCCCCAGGGACAGGGTCGCGAGCAGTACTTC
CDR3: CAWSPQGQGREQYF
size: .
V: TRBV30
D: TRBD1
J: TRBJ2-7

DNA: TGTGCCAGCAGTGTCCGGGATGGAGAGACCCAGTACTTC
CDR3: CASSVRDGETQYF
size: .
V: TRBV2
D: .
J: TRBJ2-5

DNA: TGTGCCAGCAGCTTGGAAGTACTCCGCTCTGGGGCCAACGTCCTGACTTTC
CDR3: CASSLEVLRSGANVLTF
size: .
V: TRBV5-6
D: .
J: TRBJ2-6

DNA: TGTGCCAGCAGCTTCGGGGGAGCTAATGAAAAACTGTTTTTT
CDR3: CASSFGGANEKLFF
size: few
V: TRBV7-2
D: .
J: TRBJ1-4

DNA: TGTGCCAGCAGCCCCAGGATCAATCAGCCCCAGCATTTT
CDR3: CASSPRINQPQHF
size: .
V: TRBV7-2
D: .
J: TRBJ1-5

DNA: TGTGCCAGTATGGGAGACAGGACTGGGGCCAACGTCCTGACTTTC
CDR3: CASMGDRTGANVLTF
size: .
V: TRBV19
D: .
J: TRBJ2-6

DNA: TGTGCCACCAGCAGAGTTGAGGGGGCCAGGGGTAATCAGCCCCAGCATTTT
CDR3: CATSRVEGARGNQPQHF
size: .
V: TRBV15
D: TRBD1
J: TRBJ1-5

DNA: TGTGCCAGTAGTATTTATTCACAGGGGCCGCTCGGAAACACCATATATTTT
CDR3: CASSIYSQGPLGNTIYF
size: .
V: TRBV19
D: TRBD1
J: TRBJ1-3

DNA: TGCGCCAGCAGCCAAGTAGGACAGGGGGCCTACGAGCAGTACTTC
CDR3: CASSQVGQGAYEQYF
size: .
V: TRBV4-3
D: TRBD1
J: TRBJ2-7

DNA: TGTGCCAGCAGATCACCTCAGGGGAACACTGAAGCTTTCTTT
CDR3: CASRSPQGNTEAFF
size: .
V: TRBV28
D: .
J: TRBJ1-1

DNA: TGTGCCAGCTCACCACCGGCTCAAGAGACCCAGTACTTC
CDR3: CASSPPAQETQYF
size: .
V: TRBV18
D: .
J: TRBJ2-5

DNA: TGTGCCAGCAGCAACTGGGCTAGCGGGACCTACGAGCAGTACTTC
CDR3: CASSNWASGTYEQYF
size: few
V: TRBV6-5
D: TRBD2
J: TRBJ2-7

DNA: TGCGCCAGCAGCTTGGATGGACAGGGGGGCGAGCAGTACTTC
CDR3: CASSLDGQGGEQYF
size: few
V: TRBV5-1
D: TRBD1
J: TRBJ2-7

DNA: TGTGCCAGCAGTGGGTCGACAGGGTTATTGGCGAACACCGGGGAGCTGTTTTTT
CDR3: CASSGSTGLLANTGELFF
size: .
V: TRBV6-2/TRBV6-3
D: TRBD1
J: TRBJ2-2

DNA: TGTGCCAGCAGTTATTTAGACAGGGGTGCCTACGAGCAGTACTTC
CDR3: CASSYLDRGAYEQYF
size: .
V: TRBV6-5
D: TRBD1
J: TRBJ2-7

DNA: TGTGCCAGCAGTCAGACCCTTGACAGAGAACCCATATTC
CDR3: CASSQTLDREPIF
size: .
V: TRBV11-1
D: .
J: TRBJ1-2

DNA: TGTGCCAGCAGTGGCTTTGTCGCCTACCCTACCGGGGAGCTGTTTTTT
CDR3: CASSGFVAYPTGELFF
size: .
V: TRBV6-1
D: .
J: TRBJ2-2

DNA: TGTGCCAGCAGCCTAACCACCAACCAAGAGACCCAGTACTTC
CDR3: CASSLTTNQETQYF
size: .
V: TRBV6-5
D: .
J: TRBJ2-5

DNA: TGTGCCAGCAGCTTTGGGCCTACCTACGAGCAGTACTTC
CDR3: CASSFGPTYEQYF
size: .
V: TRBV7-3
D: .
J: TRBJ2-7

DNA: TGTGCCAGCAGCTTGGTTCATCGGGAGACCCAGTACTTC
CDR3: CASSLVHRETQYF
size: .
V: TRBV5-5
D: .
J: TRBJ2-5

DNA: TGTGCCAGCAGTTATGGACTAGCGGGGACTGACTCTAGCACAGATACGCAGTATTTT
CDR3: CASSYGLAGTDSSTDTQYF
size: .
V: TRBV2
D: TRBD2
J: TRBJ2-3

DNA: TGCAGTGCCAGTGGGACTGGAACCTACGAGCAGTACTTC
CDR3: CSASGTGTYEQYF
size: .
V: TRBV20-1
D: .
J: TRBJ2-7

DNA: TGTGCCAGCAGCTTAGACCGGACAGGGTCAGATACGCAGTATTTT
CDR3: CASSLDRTGSDTQYF
size: once
V: TRBV7-8
D: TRBD1
J: TRBJ2-3

DNA: TGTGCCAGCAGTACGCAGGGGGACTACTATGGCTACACCTTC
CDR3: CASSTQGDYYGYTF
size: .
V: TRBV6-6
D: TRBD1
J: TRBJ1-2

DNA: TGTGCCAGCAGCTCACAGGGGCGCTCAGATACGCAGTATTTT
CDR3: CASSSQGRSDTQYF
size: .
V: TRBV6-6
D: TRBD1
J: TRBJ2-3

DNA: TGCAGTGGGACTAGCTACACCTTC
CDR3: CSGTSYTF
size: .
V: TRBV20-1
D: .
J: TRBJ1-2

DNA: TGCGCCACGGCACCCGGGAAAACGAACACCGGGGAGCTGTTTTTT
CDR3: CATAPGKTNTGELFF
size: .
V: TRBV5-1
D: .
J: TRBJ2-2

DNA: TGTGCCAGCAGCAAAGGGACAGAAGAGACCCAGTACTTC
CDR3: CASSKGTEETQYF
size: .
V: TRBV5-4
D: TRBD1
J: TRBJ2-5

DNA: TGTGCCAGCAGTGAATTCTCTGTGGCAGGGCGAAGCTATGGCTACACCTTC
CDR3: CASSEFSVAGRSYGYTF
size: .
V: TRBV2
D: .
J: TRBJ1-2

DNA: TGTGCCAGTAGTCGCTCTAGCGGGACCCAAGAGACCCAGTACTTC
CDR3: CASSRSSGTQETQYF
size: .
V: TRBV19
D: TRBD2
J: TRBJ2-5

DNA: TGTGCCAGCAGCAGGGGACAGGGACCTCCAGATACGCAGTATTTT
CDR3: CASSRGQGPPDTQYF
size: .
V: TRBV7-2
D: TRBD1
J: TRBJ2-3

DNA: TGCGCCAGCAGCTTGGATGTGGCAGATATTTCACCCCTCCACTTT
CDR3: CASSLDVADISPLHF
size: .
V: TRBV5-1
D: .
J: TRBJ1-6

DNA: TGTGCCAGTAGTGAGCGACAGGGGAATAGCAATCAGCCCCAGCATTTT
CDR3: CASSERQGNSNQPQHF
size: .
V: TRBV19
D: TRBD1
J: TRBJ1-5

DNA: TGTGCCAGCAGCCTCCTAGGGACAGTACGCGACTATGGCTACACCTTC
CDR3: CASSLLGTVRDYGYTF
size: .
V: TRBV3-1/TRBV3-2
D: TRBD1
J: TRBJ1-2

DNA: TGTGCCAGCAGCCAGACAGGAGGAGGAGATGAAAAACTGTTTTTT
CDR3: CASSQTGGGDEKLFF
size: .
V: TRBV3-1/TRBV3-2
D: .
J: TRBJ1-4

DNA: TGTGCCAGCTCACAAGGGGTTGAGCAGTTCTTC
CDR3: CASSQGVEQFF
size: .
V: TRBV18
D: .
J: TRBJ2-1

DNA: TGTGCCACCCCAACTCCACCCTTGGGCTACACCTTC
CDR3: CATPTPPLGYTF
size: .
V: TRBV25-1
D: .
J: TRBJ1-2

DNA: TGTGCCAGCAGCGTAGCACAGGGGGCGCGATGGACCGGGGAGCTGTTTTTT
CDR3: CASSVAQGARWTGELFF
size: .
V: TRBV9
D: TRBD1
J: TRBJ2-2

DNA: TGTGCCACCAGCAGAGTGGTAGGGGGCCGTGGCTACACCTTC
CDR3: CATSRVVGGRGYTF
size: .
V: TRBV15
D: TRBD1
J: TRBJ1-2

DNA: TGTGCCAGCAGTTACCACCTCGGGGCGGGGTCAGATACGCAGTATTTT
CDR3: CASSYHLGAGSDTQYF
size: .
V: TRBV6-5
D: .
J: TRBJ2-3

DNA: TGTGCCAGCAGCCATTGGGGGGTGGATGGCTACACCTTC
CDR3: CASSHWGVDGYTF
size: few
V: TRBV5-6
D: .
J: TRBJ1-2